This T cell receptor (beta chain) was obtained from a study of blood T cell repertoires in COVID-19. The CDR3 length is 16 residues. Germline V gives CDR1 SGHKS, CDR2 YYEKEE (reference sequence). Trimming cost V 1 base and J 3 bases, with 16 bases left between them. Sequencing used immunoSEQ multiplex PCR; TCRdb keeps in-frame clones, though not all of them. The sample holds about 46,000 clones, about 80% seen once. This clonotype was obtained from a man in his 60s with acute or convalescent COVID-19. Sequencing used peripheral blood. The chain joins TRBV5-5 to TRBJ2-5, with D perhaps matching TRBD2 (5 bases). The CDR3 DNA reads as TGTGCCAGCAGCTTGAACCCCAGCCTGGAGGAAGAGACCCAGTACTTC. This sequence encodes CASSLNPSLEEETQYF.